The rows below give T cell receptor beta chains drawn from one sample of a study of cytomegalovirus exposure and HLA in healthy donors. Data came from immunoSEQ multiplex PCR; TCRdb stores just in-frame clones and leaves some out. The specimen's table records roughly 150,000 clones. Sample: PBMCs. The receptors were sampled from a woman between 45 and 65 years old in good health and CMV-seronegative. Both conserved end residues are part of each CDR3. D genes are given only for firm matches.

TGTGCCAGCAGTTTACCGGGAGGGTTCGACGAGCAGTACTTC	CASSLPGGFDEQYF	TRBD2	TRBJ2-7	TRBV28
TGTGCCAGCAGCTTGACTAGCGGGAGCGCAGATACGCAGTATTTT	CASSLTSGSADTQYF	TRBD2	TRBJ2-3	TRBV5-4
TGTGCCAGCAGCCTGACGGGGGATAGCAATCAGCCCCAGCATTTT	CASSLTGDSNQPQHF	NA	TRBJ1-5	TRBV7-9
TGTGCCAGCAGCGCACAGGGCCTTCCCTACGAGCAGTACTTC	CASSAQGLPYEQYF	NA	TRBJ2-7	TRBV9
TGTGCCAGCTCGTCGGGGGGCCGAGGGAAAAACACAGATACGCAGTATTTT	CASSSGGRGKNTDTQYF	NA	TRBJ2-3	TRBV28
TGTGCCAGTAGTACGGACAGGGATCAGCCCCAGCATTTT	CASSTDRDQPQHF	TRBD1	TRBJ1-5	TRBV19
TGTGCCAGCAGTTATTATACAGAATCCTCCTACGAGCAGTACTTC	CASSYYTESSYEQYF	NA	TRBJ2-7	TRBV6-6
TGTGCCAGCAGCTTAGTGCGGGAAAAACTGTTTTTT	CASSLVREKLFF	NA	TRBJ1-4	TRBV7-8
TGTGCCAGCAGTTTAGGGCTAGCGGGAGGGCAAGAGACCCAGTACTTC	CASSLGLAGGQETQYF	TRBD2	TRBJ2-5	TRBV27
TGTGCCAGTAGTAGGGGCCTGACCCGGGGGAATGAAAAACTGTTTTTT	CASSRGLTRGNEKLFF	NA	TRBJ1-4	TRBV19
TGCGCCAGCGGACGAAATACAGGGGACACCGGGGAGCTGTTTTTT	CASGRNTGDTGELFF	TRBD1	TRBJ2-2	TRBV5-1
TGTGCCAGCAGTTACCCTTTTGGGTCAGACGGGTACACTGAAGCTTTCTTT	CASSYPFGSDGYTEAFF	NA	TRBJ1-1	TRBV28
TGTGCCAGCTCACCACCTTCCCAGGGAGAAGCTTTCTTT	CASSPPSQGEAFF	NA	TRBJ1-1	TRBV18
TGTGCCAGCAGTCCTCAGCCAGGGTATGGCTACACCTTC	CASSPQPGYGYTF	NA	TRBJ1-2	TRBV28
TGTGCCAGCAGCCAAGATGGGAGGAACTATGGCTACACCTTC	CASSQDGRNYGYTF	NA	TRBJ1-2	TRBV4-2
TGTGCCAGCAGTTTTATCACAGGGAGCAATCAGCCCCAGCATTTT	CASSFITGSNQPQHF	NA	TRBJ1-5	TRBV28
TGTGCCAGCAGCAGGGACGGGACAGGGACTTACGAGCAGTACTTC	CASSRDGTGTYEQYF	TRBD1	TRBJ2-7	TRBV6-1
TGTGCCAGCAGGCCCCAGTGGGCTAATCAGCCCCAGCATTTT	CASRPQWANQPQHF	NA	TRBJ1-5	TRBV28
TGTGCCAGCAGTTACGGAGGGGCGAACGGAAACACCATATATTTT	CASSYGGANGNTIYF	NA	TRBJ1-3	TRBV6-5
TGCGCCAGCAGCCGGGGACTAGCGGACCGCTACGAGCAGTACTTC	CASSRGLADRYEQYF	TRBD2	TRBJ2-7	TRBV4-3
TGTGCCAGCAGGATGGGGCAGGGTTGGGATACGCAGTATTTT	CASRMGQGWDTQYF	NA	TRBJ2-3	TRBV2
TGTGCCAGCAGTTTAGTCGGTAGCTCTGGGGCCAACGTCCTGACTTTC	CASSLVGSSGANVLTF	NA	TRBJ2-6	TRBV27
TGCGCCAGCAGCTTGGCCTCGGACAGTGCAGATACGCAGTATTTT	CASSLASDSADTQYF	NA	TRBJ2-3	TRBV5-1
TGTGCCAGCAAACTAGCGGGGGGGCGCAATGAGCAGTTCTTC	CASKLAGGRNEQFF	TRBD2	TRBJ2-1	TRBV27
TGTGCCAGCAGTGATTTAGGGGCTGAAGCTTTCTTT	CASSDLGAEAFF	NA	TRBJ1-1	TRBV28
TGTGCCAGCAGTGAACAACAGAACCTATTTGGCAATCAGCCCCAGCATTTT	CASSEQQNLFGNQPQHF	NA	TRBJ1-5	TRBV6-1
TGTGCCAGTAGTATTAACCCCAGGGCCTACAATGAGCAGTTCTTC	CASSINPRAYNEQFF	NA	TRBJ2-1	TRBV19
TGTGCCAGTAGTAGGTCCATGGCCTATGGCTACACCTTC	CASSRSMAYGYTF	NA	TRBJ1-2	TRBV19
TGCGCCAGCAGCTTTGGAGGGGAGACTGAAGCTTTCTTT	CASSFGGETEAFF	NA	TRBJ1-1	TRBV5-1
TGCGCCAGCAGCGGCTCATGGCAGGGGGAAGGTGAAAAACTGTTTTTT	CASSGSWQGEGEKLFF	TRBD1	TRBJ1-4	TRBV4-1
TGCGCCAGCAGTCAATCTAGCGGGAGTGGAACCTACAATGAGCAGTTCTTC	CASSQSSGSGTYNEQFF	TRBD2	TRBJ2-1	TRBV23-1
TGTGCCAGCAGCTTGGTCCGACAGCAGGAGCTGTTTTTT	CASSLVRQQELFF	NA	TRBJ2-2	TRBV5-6
TGTGCCAGCAGGACAGGGATGAATCAGCCCCAGCATTTT	CASRTGMNQPQHF	TRBD1	TRBJ1-5	TRBV6-1